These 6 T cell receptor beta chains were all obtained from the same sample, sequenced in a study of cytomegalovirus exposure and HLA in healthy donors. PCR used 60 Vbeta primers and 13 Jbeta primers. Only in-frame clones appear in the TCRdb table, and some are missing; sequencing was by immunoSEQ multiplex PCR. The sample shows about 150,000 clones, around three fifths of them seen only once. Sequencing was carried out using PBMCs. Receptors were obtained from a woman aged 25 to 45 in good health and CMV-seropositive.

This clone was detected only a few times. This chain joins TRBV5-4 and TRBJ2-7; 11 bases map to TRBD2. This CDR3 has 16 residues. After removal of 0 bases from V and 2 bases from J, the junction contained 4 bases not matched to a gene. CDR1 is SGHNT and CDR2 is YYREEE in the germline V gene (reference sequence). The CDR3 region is CASSLGLAGPTYEQYF. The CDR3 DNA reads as TGTGCCAGCAGCTTGGGACTAGCGGGACCCACCTACGAGCAGTACTTC.

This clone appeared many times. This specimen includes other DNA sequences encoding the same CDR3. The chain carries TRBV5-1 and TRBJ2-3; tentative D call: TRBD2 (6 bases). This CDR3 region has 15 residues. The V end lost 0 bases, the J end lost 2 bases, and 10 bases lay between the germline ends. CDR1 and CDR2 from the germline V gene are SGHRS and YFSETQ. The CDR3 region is CASSLARDFTDTQYF. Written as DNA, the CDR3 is TGCGCCAGCAGCTTGGCACGGGACTTCACAGATACGCAGTATTTT.

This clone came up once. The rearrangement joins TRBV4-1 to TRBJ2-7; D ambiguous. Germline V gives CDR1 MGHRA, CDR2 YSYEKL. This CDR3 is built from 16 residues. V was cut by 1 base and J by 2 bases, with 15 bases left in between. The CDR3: CASSQGNRLPAYEQYF. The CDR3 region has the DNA TGCGCCAGCAGCCAAGGAAACCGTTTGCCGGCCTACGAGCAGTACTTC.

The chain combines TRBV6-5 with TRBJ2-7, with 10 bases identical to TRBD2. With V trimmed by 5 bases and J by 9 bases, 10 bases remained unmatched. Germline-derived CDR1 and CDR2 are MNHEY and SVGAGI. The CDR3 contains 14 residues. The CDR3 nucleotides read TGTGCCAGCAGTAGACTAGCGGGTTCTTTCCGGCAGTACTTC. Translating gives CASSRLAGSFRQYF.

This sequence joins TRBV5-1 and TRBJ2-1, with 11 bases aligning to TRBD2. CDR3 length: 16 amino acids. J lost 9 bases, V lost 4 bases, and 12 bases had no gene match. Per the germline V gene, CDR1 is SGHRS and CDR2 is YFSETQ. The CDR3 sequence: CASSPGLAVTSGEQFF. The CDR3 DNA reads TGCGCCAGCAGCCCGGGACTAGCGGTTACCTCGGGTGAGCAGTTCTTC.

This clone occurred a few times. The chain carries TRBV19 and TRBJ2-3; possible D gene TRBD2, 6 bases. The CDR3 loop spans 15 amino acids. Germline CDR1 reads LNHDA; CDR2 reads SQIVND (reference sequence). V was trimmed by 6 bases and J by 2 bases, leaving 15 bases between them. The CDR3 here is CASRDLRGTTDTQYF. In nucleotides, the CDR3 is TGTGCCAGTAGGGACTTGCGGGGAACCACAGATACGCAGTATTTT.